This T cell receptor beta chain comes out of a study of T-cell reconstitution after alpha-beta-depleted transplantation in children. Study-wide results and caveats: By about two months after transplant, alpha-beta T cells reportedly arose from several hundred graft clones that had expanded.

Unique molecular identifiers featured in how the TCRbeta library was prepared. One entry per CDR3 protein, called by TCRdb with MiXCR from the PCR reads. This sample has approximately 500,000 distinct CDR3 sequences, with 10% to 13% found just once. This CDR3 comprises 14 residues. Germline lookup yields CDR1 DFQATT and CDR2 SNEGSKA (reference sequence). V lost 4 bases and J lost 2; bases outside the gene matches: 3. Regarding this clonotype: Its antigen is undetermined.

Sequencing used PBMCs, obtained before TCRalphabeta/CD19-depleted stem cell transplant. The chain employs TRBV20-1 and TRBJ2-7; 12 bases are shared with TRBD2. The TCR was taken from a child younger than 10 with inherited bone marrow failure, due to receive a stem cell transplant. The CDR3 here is CSATLAGGTYEQYF. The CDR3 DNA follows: TGCAGTGCTACTCTAGCGGGAGGGACCTACGAGCAGTACTTC.